This TCR beta chain was sequenced for a study of control samples from healthy donors and cancer patients. Here immunoSEQ multiplex PCR was the method, and the copy in TCRdb shows in-frame clones only, minus some. The repertoire has 150,000 to 200,000 clones, 91% of them found once; the top ten carry around 1.5%. The CDR3 covers 15 residues. Germline loops: CDR1 SGHVS, CDR2 FQNEAQ. The V segment lost 1 base and the J segment 5 bases; nucleotides outside the gene matches: 7. Material: blood. This TCR derives from a woman in her twenties or thirties in good health. The rearrangement links TRBV7-8 to TRBJ1-1; 7 bases align to TRBD1. The CDR3 region is CASSLEPGGVTEAFF. The CDR3 nucleotides read TGTGCCAGCAGCTTAGAACCAGGGGGGGTAACTGAAGCTTTCTTT.